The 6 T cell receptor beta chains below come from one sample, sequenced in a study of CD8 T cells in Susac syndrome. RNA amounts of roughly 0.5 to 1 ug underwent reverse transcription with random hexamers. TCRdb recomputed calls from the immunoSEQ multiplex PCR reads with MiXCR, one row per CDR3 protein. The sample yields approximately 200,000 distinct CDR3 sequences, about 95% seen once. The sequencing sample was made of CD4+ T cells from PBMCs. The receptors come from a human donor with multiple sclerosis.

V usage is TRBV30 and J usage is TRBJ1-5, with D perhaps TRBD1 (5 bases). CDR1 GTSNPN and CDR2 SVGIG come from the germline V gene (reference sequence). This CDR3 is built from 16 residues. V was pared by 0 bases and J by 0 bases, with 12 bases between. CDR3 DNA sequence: TGTGCCTGGAGTGTACTTGGCCAGGGTAGCAATCAGCCCCAGCATTTT. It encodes CAWSVLGQGSNQPQHF.

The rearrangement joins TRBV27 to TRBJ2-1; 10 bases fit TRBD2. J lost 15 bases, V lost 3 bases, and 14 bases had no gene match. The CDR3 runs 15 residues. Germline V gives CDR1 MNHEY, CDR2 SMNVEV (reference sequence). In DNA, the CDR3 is TGTGCCAGCAGTTTGGTGTGGGAACTAGCGGGGAACCGGTTCTTC. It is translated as CASSLVWELAGNRFF.

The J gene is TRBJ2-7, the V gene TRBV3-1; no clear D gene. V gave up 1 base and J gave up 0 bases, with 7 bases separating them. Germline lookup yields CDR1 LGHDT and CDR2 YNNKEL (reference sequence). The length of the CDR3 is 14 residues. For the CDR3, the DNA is TGTGCCAGCAGCCAAGGGGTCAACTCCTACGAGCAGTACTTC. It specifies CASSQGVNSYEQYF.

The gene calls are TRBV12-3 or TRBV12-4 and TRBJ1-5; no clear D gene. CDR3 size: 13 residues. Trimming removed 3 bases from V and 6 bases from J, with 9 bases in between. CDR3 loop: CASSFDSGQPQHF. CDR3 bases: TGTGCCAGCAGTTTTGATTCGGGTCAGCCCCAGCATTTT.

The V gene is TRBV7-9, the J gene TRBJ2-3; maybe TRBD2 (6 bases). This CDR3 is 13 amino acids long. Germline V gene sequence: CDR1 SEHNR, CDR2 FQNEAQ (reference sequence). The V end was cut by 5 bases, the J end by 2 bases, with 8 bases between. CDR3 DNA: TGTGCCAGCAGCCGGGACTTCACAGATACGCAGTATTTT. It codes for CASSRDFTDTQYF.

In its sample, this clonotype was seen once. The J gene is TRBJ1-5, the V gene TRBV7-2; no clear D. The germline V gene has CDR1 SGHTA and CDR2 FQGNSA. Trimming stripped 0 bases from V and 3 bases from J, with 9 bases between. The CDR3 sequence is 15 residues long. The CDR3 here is CASSLAGQVNQPQHF. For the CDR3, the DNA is TGTGCCAGCAGCTTAGCCGGGCAGGTCAATCAGCCCCAGCATTTT.